Below, one TCR beta chain is given with its context. Its antigen is unknown. Qualities for individual bases were not recorded, and no much larger clone is one base off. The CDR3 measures 14 amino acids from cysteine to phenylalanine. The only DNA kept is the CDR3, 42 bases in frame from the first base. Sequences MRHNA (CDR1) and SNTAGT (CDR2) are obtained from the germline V gene. Relative to germline, V is 7 bases shorter and J is 8 bases shorter, with 18 bases between their ends. This entry is derived from a study of CD8 T cells in ankylosing spondylitis (dated 2017 in TCRdb). Study-wide context: The study set out to find disease-linked TCR variants by profiling T cell receptor beta repertoires in ankylosing spondylitis patients and healthy donors. The whole study cohort included 90 to 120 healthy donors and 25 ankylosing spondylitis patients. Peripheral blood samples were taken, and synovial fluid was additionally collected from ankylosing spondylitis patients. Findings and caveats that apply to the study as a whole: Some motif variants had previously been reported in the synovial fluid and blood of reactive arthritis patients, which suggests shared mechanisms of disease initiation. A TCR beta motif of 8 or 9 highly homologous amino acid variants appeared characteristic of blood from ankylosing spondylitis patients. Significant enrichment of the disease-linked clones was reported in matched synovial fluid samples from ankylosing spondylitis patients. A CD8+ phenotype was shown by the disease-linked clones, which were found at relatively low frequencies in peripheral blood.

For each ankylosing spondylitis patient, the synovial fluid sample was matched to a blood sample from that same patient. Sequenced using an Illumina HiSeq 2500. Quantitative 5'-RACE with molecular barcodes was used to prepare TCR beta libraries. The paper's processing steps were these. A new computational method, built on a probabilistic model of VDJ rearrangement, was used to identify disease-linked TCR variants. TCRdb applied fastp at Q25 and MiXCR to the public reads, then kept only in-frame beta chains. Rows are unified per CDR3 protein, each entry keeping the most common DNA and genes. The V and J calls and clone size are TCRdb's, not the authors'. The sample table records fewer than 130,000 distinct CDR3 sequences; approximately 25% of these occur just once. The ten largest clones add up to 9% to 15% of the sample.

The chain is made from TRBV6-4 and TRBJ2-1; a tentative D call is TRBD2 (6 bases match). The source material was synovial fluid, either unsorted or a sorted T cell fraction (not recorded which). This sequence was found in a male donor with ankylosing spondylitis. Here the CDR3 is given as CASMPAEGADEQFF. The DNA sequence follows: TGTGCCAGCATGCCGGCGGAGGGAGCGGATGAGCAGTTCTTC.